Below, 5 T cell receptor beta chains from the same sample are listed, as sequenced in a study of Ad26.COV2.S vaccination and SARS-CoV-2 variants. The protocol was immunoSEQ multiplex PCR, while the TCRdb copy is restricted to in-frame clones and leaves out a portion. The sample consists of approximately 460,000 clones, about 89% of them appearing once. Indicated treatment: approximately 18 received Ad26.COV2.S at low or high dose, single or two shots; several received placebo; per-sample allocation not given. Sample collection was performed on day 63 after the first vaccine or placebo injection. The source material was peripheral blood, sampled in a trial of Ad26.COV2.S vaccine versus placebo. Every receptor here comes from a person aged 18-60 years who received the Ad26.COV2.S COVID-19 vaccine or a placebo.

This clone was observed once. The chain couples TRBV19 to TRBJ1-5, with D perhaps TRBD1 (5 bases). V lost 9 bases and J 0 bases, leaving 21 bases between the germline ends. Germline CDR1 and CDR2: LNHDA and SQIVND (reference sequence). The CDR3 runs 17 residues. CDR3: CASTPGGDGYSNQPQHF. The CDR3 DNA reads as TGTGCCAGCACCCCCGGAGGGGACGGTTATAGCAATCAGCCCCAGCATTTT.

The chain combines TRBV7-8 with TRBJ2-3; 12 positions agree with TRBD2. The trim removed 2 bases at V and 2 bases at J, leaving 2 bases unmatched. Germline CDR1 and CDR2: SGHVS and FQNEAQ. The CDR3 extends over 16 amino acids. In DNA, the CDR3 is TGTGCCAGCAGCTTACGGACTAGCGGGAACACAGATACGCAGTATTTT. Protein sequence: CASSLRTSGNTDTQYF.

The chain joins TRBV28 to TRBJ2-3, with 7 positions matching TRBD2. The germline V gene encodes CDR1 MDHEN and CDR2 SYDVKM. The J segment lost 2 bases and the V segment lost 5 bases, leaving 7 bases of the junction unmatched. The CDR3 is made up of 15 amino acids. The CDR3 sequence: CASSEGGPSTDTQYF. For the CDR3, the DNA is TGTGCCAGCAGTGAGGGAGGGCCTTCCACAGATACGCAGTATTTT.

CDR3 protein: CASSQVQYRGLYGAVTEAFF. Written as DNA, the CDR3 is TGCGCCAGCAGCCAAGTTCAGTACAGGGGCCTATACGGGGCGGTCACTGAAGCTTTCTTT. The V call is TRBV4-1, the J call TRBJ1-1; the match to TRBD1 covers 7 bases. The V gene end was trimmed by 1 base and the J gene end by 4 bases; junction bases not matched to a gene: 21. In germline, CDR1 is MGHRA, CDR2 YSYEKL. The CDR3 spans 20 residues.

This sequence joins TRBV3-1 (or the pseudogene TRBV3-2) and TRBJ1-5, with 8 bases matching TRBD1. The CDR3 extends over 14 amino acids. Trimming removed 3 bases from V and 5 bases from J; junction bases left unmatched: 3. Per the germline V gene, CDR1 is LGHDT and CDR2 is YNNKEL (reference sequence). The chain's CDR3 is CASSHNRGDQPQHF. CDR3 coding DNA: TGTGCCAGCAGCCATAACAGGGGGGATCAGCCCCAGCATTTT.